The rows below give T cell receptor beta chains drawn from one sample of a study of a mutant IDH1 vaccine in newly diagnosed glioma. The method was immunoSEQ multiplex PCR; TCRdb's version includes in-frame clones alone and lacks a portion of them. The sample carries just over 80,000 clones, approximately 85% recorded once. No antigen has been assigned to these receptors. This sample comprised PBMCs, obtained from a glioma patient whose treatment included an IDH1 peptide vaccine. The receptors originated from a man younger than 40 with glioma. Some clones in this sample may be carry-over from other donors' samples. CDR3s include the opening cysteine and the closing phenylalanine or tryptophan. D genes are given only for firm matches. Clone size is given for some rows only: seen once, a few or many times, or a class if the clone is expanded.

v_gene: TRBV7-9; abundance: once; d_gene: -; j_gene: TRBJ1-5; CDR3nt: TGTGCCAGCAGCTTAGCCGGGGACGGTCAGCCCCAGCATTTT; CDR3aa: CASSLAGDGQPQHF
v_gene: TRBV27; abundance: -; d_gene: -; j_gene: TRBJ1-1; CDR3nt: TGTGCCAGCAGCGCCCTGCGGGAGAACACTGAAGCTTTCTTT; CDR3aa: CASSALRENTEAFF
v_gene: TRBV19; abundance: -; d_gene: TRBD1; j_gene: TRBJ1-5; CDR3nt: TGTGCCAGTACCATGAGCAGGGGGCCTCAGCCCCAGCATTTT; CDR3aa: CASTMSRGPQPQHF
v_gene: TRBV5-1; abundance: -; d_gene: -; j_gene: TRBJ2-7; CDR3nt: TGCGCCAGCAGCTTGGAGGGAGGGGGCGTCTACGAGCAGTACTTC; CDR3aa: CASSLEGGGVYEQYF
v_gene: TRBV6-1; abundance: -; d_gene: -; j_gene: TRBJ2-1; CDR3nt: TGTGCCAGCAGTCCCCCCAGGCAGGTAGACAATGAGCAGTTCTTC; CDR3aa: CASSPPRQVDNEQFF
v_gene: TRBV5-1; abundance: -; d_gene: -; j_gene: TRBJ1-1; CDR3nt: TGCGCCAGCAGCCTGGGGGACACTGAAGCTTTCTTT; CDR3aa: CASSLGDTEAFF
v_gene: TRBV4-1; abundance: -; d_gene: -; j_gene: TRBJ2-7; CDR3nt: TGCGCCAGCAGCCATCCCCAGGGGGGGAGCGAGCAGTACTTC; CDR3aa: CASSHPQGGSEQYF
v_gene: TRBV27; abundance: -; d_gene: -; j_gene: TRBJ2-7; CDR3nt: TGTGCCAGCAGTTTGGACACGGCAAGCTCCTACGAGCAGTACTTC; CDR3aa: CASSLDTASSYEQYF
v_gene: TRBV29-1; abundance: -; d_gene: -; j_gene: TRBJ1-1; CDR3nt: TGCAGCGTTGGGGCAGGGTGGGGGATGAACACTGAAGCTTTCTTT; CDR3aa: CSVGAGWGMNTEAFF
v_gene: TRBV4-2; abundance: -; d_gene: -; j_gene: TRBJ1-2; CDR3nt: TGTGCCAGCAGCCAAGATCATGGGACCCTCAATGGCTACACCTTC; CDR3aa: CASSQDHGTLNGYTF
v_gene: TRBV7-9; abundance: -; d_gene: -; j_gene: TRBJ2-3; CDR3nt: TGTGCCAGCAGCTTAGGCGGGGTTAGCACAGATACGCAGTATTTT; CDR3aa: CASSLGGVSTDTQYF
v_gene: TRBV5-4; abundance: -; d_gene: -; j_gene: TRBJ2-5; CDR3nt: TGTGCCAGCAGCGGGTATCTCATCGGGGGCGGTCAAGAGACCCAGTACTTC; CDR3aa: CASSGYLIGGGQETQYF
v_gene: TRBV5-4; abundance: -; d_gene: -; j_gene: TRBJ2-1; CDR3nt: TGTGCCAGCAGCCAGGTAGGCAGGGAACTACACAATGAGCAGTTCTTC; CDR3aa: CASSQVGRELHNEQFF
v_gene: TRBV5-1; abundance: -; d_gene: TRBD2; j_gene: TRBJ2-3; CDR3nt: TGCGCCAGCAGCTTGGTTCGCGGGGGGGCCCCTAGCACAGATACGCAGTATTTT; CDR3aa: CASSLVRGGAPSTDTQYF
v_gene: TRBV18; abundance: -; d_gene: TRBD1; j_gene: TRBJ1-5; CDR3nt: TGTGCCAGCTCACCACTCGGGACAGGGTCGAGCAATCAGCCCCAGCATTTT; CDR3aa: CASSPLGTGSSNQPQHF
v_gene: TRBV7-2; abundance: -; d_gene: TRBD1; j_gene: TRBJ1-2; CDR3nt: TGTGCCAGCAGCTTCGGGACAGCCTATATTAACTATGGCTACACCTTC; CDR3aa: CASSFGTAYINYGYTF
v_gene: TRBV19; abundance: -; d_gene: -; j_gene: TRBJ2-7; CDR3nt: TGTGCCAGTAGTGTTTCGCCCAGATCCTACGAGCAGTACTTC; CDR3aa: CASSVSPRSYEQYF
v_gene: TRBV15; abundance: once; d_gene: -; j_gene: TRBJ2-7; CDR3nt: TGTGCCACCAGCCTTACCAGGGGCTACGAGCAGTACTTC; CDR3aa: CATSLTRGYEQYF
v_gene: TRBV9; abundance: -; d_gene: -; j_gene: TRBJ2-1; CDR3nt: TGTGCCAGCAACTCTCGATTCTTTTCTAATGAGCAGTTCTTC; CDR3aa: CASNSRFFSNEQFF